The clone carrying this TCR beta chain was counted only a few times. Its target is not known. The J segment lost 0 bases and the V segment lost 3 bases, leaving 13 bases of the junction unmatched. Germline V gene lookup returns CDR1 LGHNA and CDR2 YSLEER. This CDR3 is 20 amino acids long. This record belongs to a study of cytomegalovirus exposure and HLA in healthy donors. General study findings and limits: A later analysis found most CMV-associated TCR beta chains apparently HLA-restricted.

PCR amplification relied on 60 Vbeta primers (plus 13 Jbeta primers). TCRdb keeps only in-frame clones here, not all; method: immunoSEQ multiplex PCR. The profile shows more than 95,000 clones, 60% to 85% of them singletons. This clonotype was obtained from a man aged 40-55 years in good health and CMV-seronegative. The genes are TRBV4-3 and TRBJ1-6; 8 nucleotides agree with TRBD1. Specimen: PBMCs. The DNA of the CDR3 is TGCGCCAGCAGCCAGAATTCCGGGACAGGTCTGAGCTCCTATAATTCACCCCTCCACTTT. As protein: CASSQNSGTGLSSYNSPLHF.